The 30 T cell receptor beta chains presented below share a single source sample, sequenced in a study of blood T cells in healthy people across ages. Next came a second PCR, run for about 6 to 12 cycles, which used a sample-barcoded 5' primer along with a J-beta primer mix. MiXCR was run by TCRdb on the 5' RACE reads, yielding one entry per CDR3 protein. The sample lists about 1.7 million distinct CDR3 sequences; roughly 27% were seen once. What was sequenced was blood. All receptors derive from a woman aged 30 to 39 in good health.

The chain carries TRBV5-5 and TRBJ1-2, with D hard to call. CDR3 length: 16 residues. Deletions cut 0 bases from V and 3 bases from J, with 15 bases between. CDR1 is SGHKS and CDR2 is YYEKEE in the germline V gene (reference sequence). The CDR3 spells CASSLDPASRHYGYTF. In DNA form, the CDR3 reads TGTGCCAGCAGCTTGGACCCTGCCAGCCGGCACTATGGCTACACCTTC.

The gene calls are TRBV5-6 and TRBJ2-7; D remains ambiguous. V lost 1 base and J lost 0, with 8 bases in between. Germline V gene lookup returns CDR1 SGHDT and CDR2 YYEEEE. The CDR3 extends over 14 amino acids. CDR3 amino acids: CASSLWRSSYEQYF. The CDR3 region has the DNA TGTGCCAGCAGCTTGTGGCGCAGCTCCTACGAGCAGTACTTC.

This clonotype has ten or more counts. The genes are TRBV28 and TRBJ2-5; possible D gene TRBD1, 7 bases. Germline loops: CDR1 MDHEN, CDR2 SYDVKM. The germline V and J ends were trimmed by 6 bases and 1 base, with 18 bases remaining between them. CDR3 length: 16 amino acids. The CDR3 loop is CASSLGAGGGQETQYF. The CDR3 DNA reads as TGTGCCAGCAGCTTAGGGGCAGGGGGAGGCCAAGAGACCCAGTACTTC.

The CDR3 spells CASSFPDRANEQFF. CDR3 sequence (DNA): TGTGCCAGCAGCTTTCCAGACAGGGCGAATGAGCAGTTCTTC. The genes are TRBV7-9 and TRBJ2-1; 7 bases line up with TRBD1. Germline lookup yields CDR1 SEHNR and CDR2 FQNEAQ (reference sequence). The length of the CDR3 is 14 residues. Trimming at V came to 3 bases and at J to 7 bases, leaving 6 bases not matched to a gene.

Of note for this clonotype: It may be a read error: a sequence one base away is much more abundant. This chain's CDR3 is CSAPSGDRCEQYF. The CDR3 nucleotides are TGCAGTGCTCCCTCGGGGGATCGATGCGAGCAGTACTTC. The rearrangement joins TRBV20-1 to TRBJ2-7, with D tentatively TRBD2 (6 bases). The V gene lost 5 bases and the J gene lost 6 bases, with 17 bases spanning the gap. The CDR3 has 13 amino acids. Looked up from germline, CDR1 is DFQATT and CDR2 is SNEGSKA (reference sequence).

This rearrangement joins TRBV9 to TRBJ2-3; D might be TRBD2 (6 bases). CDR3 length: 16 residues. V was trimmed by 3 bases and J by 0 bases, leaving 14 bases between them. Germline assignment: CDR1 SGDLS and CDR2 YYNGEE. CDR3: CASSAGGGGSTDTQYF. The DNA for the CDR3 is TGTGCCAGCAGCGCCGGGGGTGGCGGGAGCACAGATACGCAGTATTTT. The variable domain in full, completed from reference TRBV9 and TRBJ2-3, reads DSGVTQTPKHLITATGQRVTLRCSPRSGDLSVYWYQQSLDQGLQFLIQYYNGEERAKGNILERFSAQQFPDLHSELNLSSLELGDSALYFCASSAGGGGSTDTQYFGPGTRLTVL.

As to this clonotype: One end of the junction fails to match germline, which may point to a read error. The chain joins TRBV4-1 to TRBJ2-2, with 9 bases that match TRBD2. CDR1 and CDR2 from the germline V gene are MGHRA and YSYEKL. The CDR3 extends over 14 amino acids. The CDR3 coding sequence is TGCGCCGGCAGCCAAGATGCTTGGGGACTAGCGCTGTTTTTT. This gives the protein CAGSQDAWGLALFF.

This clonotype was seen ten or more times. The gene calls are TRBV29-1 and TRBJ2-1; 7 nucleotides line up with TRBD2. Germline V gene sequence: CDR1 SQVTM, CDR2 ANQGSEA. J gave up 4 bases and V 1 base, and 4 bases lay outside the gene matches. The CDR3 is 14 amino acids. CDR3 nucleotide sequence: TGCAGCGTTGAAGCTAGCGGAGCTTACAATGAGCAGTTCTTC. Protein product: CSVEASGAYNEQFF.

The rearrangement links TRBV7-6 to TRBJ1-3; D unclear. V was shortened by 5 bases and J by 2 bases, with 10 bases between the two germline ends. Germline assignment: CDR1 SGHVS and CDR2 FNYEAQ. The CDR3 has 14 residues. CDR3 amino acids: CASSQHGTGNTIYF. The CDR3 DNA reads as TGTGCCAGCAGCCAACACGGAACTGGAAACACCATATATTTT.

This clonotype was picked up a small number of times. A much larger clonotype is one base distant, so this may be a read error. V is TRBV7-2 and J is TRBJ2-7; 8 bases are shared with TRBD1. The DNA end is more similar to TRBJ2-5, so the J call may be wrong. The CDR3 has 18 residues. The germline gives CDR1 SGHTA, CDR2 FQGNSA. CDR3 sequence reads: CASSLSGSDRAGLGTQYF. In nucleotides, the CDR3 is TGTGCCAGCAGCCTCAGCGGGTCGGACAGGGCAGGGCTGGGGACCCAGTACTTC.

The rearrangement links TRBV18 to TRBJ2-7; D possibly corresponds to TRBD2 (6 bases). Trimming removed 6 bases from V and 3 bases from J, with 12 bases in between. The CDR3 loop spans 13 amino acids. Germline loops: CDR1 KGHSH, CDR2 LQKENI. The CDR3 spells CASSDGTGYEQYF. For the CDR3, the DNA is TGTGCCAGCTCCGATGGGACTGGCTACGAGCAGTACTTC.

This clonotype has just a few counts. This chain links TRBV29-1 with TRBJ1-2; 9 bases match TRBD1. CDR3 length: 12 amino acids. In germline, CDR1 is SQVTM, CDR2 ANQGSEA. V lost 7 bases to trimming and J lost 6 bases; unmatched junction nucleotides: 6. Here the CDR3 DNA reads TGCAGCGGGGAGACAGGGGGGGATGGCTACACCTTC. Its translation is CSGETGGDGYTF.

This clonotype was picked up a small number of times. This rearrangement joins TRBV5-5 to TRBJ2-1; the match to TRBD2 covers 7 bases. The J segment lost 2 bases and the V segment lost 0 bases, leaving 5 bases of the junction unmatched. The CDR3 extends over 16 amino acids. Germline-derived CDR1 and CDR2 are SGHKS and YYEKEE (reference sequence). In DNA, the CDR3 is TGTGCCAGCAGCTTGGAGGCGGGGGTGGCCTACAATGAGCAGTTCTTC. Its protein is CASSLEAGVAYNEQFF.

The V call is TRBV18, the J call TRBJ2-5; TRBD1 might be the D (5 bases). The V end was cut by 4 bases, the J end by 2 bases, with 11 bases between. Germline assignment: CDR1 KGHSH and CDR2 LQKENI. The CDR3 runs 14 residues. CDR3 sequence (DNA): TGTGCCAGCTCACGACAGATAGGGCAAGAGACCCAGTACTTC. Translation: CASSRQIGQETQYF.

This clonotype occurred many times. The chain combines TRBV7-6 with TRBJ2-1; TRBD2 aligns across 15 bases. The CDR3 consists of 21 residues. With V trimmed by 1 base and J by 1 base, 11 bases remained unmatched. Germline V gives CDR1 SGHVS, CDR2 FNYEAQ. This CDR3 reads CASSLGLGLAGGPSSYNEQFF. As DNA, the CDR3 is TGTGCCAGCAGCTTAGGTTTAGGACTAGCGGGAGGGCCCTCGTCCTACAATGAGCAGTTCTTC.

The chain combines TRBV20-1 with TRBJ1-5, with a tentative D call TRBD1 (5 bases). The CDR3 spans 15 residues. Trimming took 0 bases from V and 4 from J, leaving 13 bases between them. The V gene's germline CDR1 is DFQATT and CDR2 SNEGSKA (reference sequence). The CDR3 DNA follows: TGCAGTGCTAGAGAGAGAACAGGCCCAAATCAGCCCCAGCATTTT. It encodes CSARERTGPNQPQHF.

The chain has TRBV10-3 and TRBJ1-6, with TRBD1 matching over 7 bases. This CDR3 region has 14 residues. J was trimmed by 11 bases and V by 3 bases; bases with no gene match: 7. Looked up from germline, CDR1 is ENHRY and CDR2 is SYGVKD. CDR3 bases: TGTGCCATCAGTGATAGAGGGGGCGACCCACCCCTCCACTTT. Translation gives CAISDRGGDPPLHF.

This clonotype was found many times. This chain uses TRBV5-1 with TRBJ2-7; 8 bases match TRBD1. The CDR3 covers 16 residues. Germline values: CDR1 SGHRS, CDR2 YFSETQ. Trimming at V came to 3 bases and at J to 7 bases, leaving 15 bases not matched to a gene. The CDR3 DNA follows: TGCGCCAGCAGCTCTACAGGGGGAAGTAGAAGGGGAGAGCAGTACTTC. It translates to CASSSTGGSRRGEQYF. Combining the CDR3 with reference TRBV5-1 and TRBJ2-7 gives the whole variable domain KAGVTQTPRYLIKTRGQQVTLSCSPISGHRSVSWYQQTPGQGLQFLFEYFSETQRNKGNFPGRFSGRQFSNSRSEMNVSTLELGDSALYLCASSSTGGSRRGEQYFGPGTRLTVT.

A few counts support this clonotype. This chain links TRBV12-3 or TRBV12-4 with TRBJ2-1; TRBD2 matches at 10 bases. There are 15 residues in the CDR3. V was clipped by 5 bases and J by 7 bases; unmatched bases: 8. The CDR3 is CASSQAGGIYNEQFF. CDR3 nucleotides: TGTGCCAGCAGTCAAGCGGGAGGGATTTATAATGAGCAGTTCTTC.

This clonotype was recorded a few times. This chain connects TRBV28 to TRBJ1-2; D is uncertain. V was pared by 5 bases and J by 2 bases, with 15 bases between. The CDR3 sequence is 15 residues long. Germline V lookup: CDR1 MDHEN, CDR2 SYDVKM. As DNA, the CDR3 is TGTGCCAGCAGTCCCCCCTCGGGCTTAAACTATGGCTACACCTTC. It specifies CASSPPSGLNYGYTF.

V is TRBV7-6 and J is TRBJ1-1, with 8 positions matching TRBD1. Germline CDR1 and CDR2: SGHVS and FNYEAQ. The V segment lost 7 bases and the J segment 6 bases; nucleotides outside the gene matches: 4. The CDR3 runs to 12 residues. This chain's CDR3 is CASNTGGPEAFF. The CDR3 DNA reads TGTGCCAGCAACACAGGGGGGCCTGAAGCTTTCTTT.

Turning to this clonotype: This CDR3 is missing its conserved last phenylalanine or tryptophan, likely due to a read error. The chain links TRBV6-2 or TRBV6-3 to TRBJ2-7, with D maybe TRBD1 (5 bases). Per germline, CDR1 MNHEY and CDR2 SVGEGT. The CDR3 is made up of 13 amino acids. V gave up 8 bases and J gave up 2 bases, with 13 bases separating them. CDR3 residues: CASRWGGTYEQYY. As DNA, the CDR3 is TGTGCCAGCCGGTGGGGCGGAACCTACGAGCAGTACTAC.

In its sample, this clonotype was seen a few times. The chain combines TRBV2 with TRBJ2-7; D is unresolved. V lost 5 bases, J lost 4 bases, and 6 bases lay in between. Germline lookup yields CDR1 SNHLY and CDR2 FYNNEI. The CDR3 runs to 11 residues. The CDR3 coding sequence is TGTGCCAGCAGTATGGGTTACGAGCAGTACTTC. Translation gives CASSMGYEQYF.

The chain couples TRBV5-1 to TRBJ1-2; weak D call: TRBD1 (6 bases). CDR1 is SGHRS and CDR2 is YFSETQ in the germline V gene. V shed 3 bases and J shed 0 bases, with 12 bases lying between them. CDR3 length: 15 amino acids. In nucleotides, the CDR3 is TGCGCCAGCAGCTCCACAGGGCAGTCTAACTATGGCTACACCTTC. Translation: CASSSTGQSNYGYTF.

This clonotype was detected only a few times. The chain employs TRBV5-1 and TRBJ2-3; D gene uncertain. CDR3 length: 14 residues. The V and J ends lost 5 bases and 1 base respectively, with 11 bases between them. The V gene's germline CDR1 is SGHRS and CDR2 YFSETQ. CDR3 in DNA: TGCGCCAGCAGAAAGGTGACCGGCACAGATACGCAGTATTTT. Translation gives CASRKVTGTDTQYF.

This clonotype has more than one count but fewer than ten. The V and J genes are TRBV6-1 and TRBJ2-2; 10 nucleotides match TRBD1. CDR3 length: 16 amino acids. Trimming removed 6 bases from V and 5 bases from J; junction bases left unmatched: 9. The germline V gene encodes CDR1 MNHNS and CDR2 SASEGT. CDR3 sequence: CASSDWDRGMTGELFF. CDR3 in DNA: TGTGCCAGCAGCGATTGGGACAGGGGTATGACCGGGGAGCTGTTTTTT.

Concerning this clonotype itself: The germline gene is not matched at one end of the junction; a read error may be the cause. The chain couples TRBV29-1 to TRBJ2-7, with D unresolved. Germline CDR1 is SQVTM and CDR2 is ANQGSEA. The CDR3 covers 11 residues. The CDR3, as DNA: TGCAGCGTTGGAACTTCCTTCGAGCAGTACTTC. Residues: CSVGTSFEQYF.

In regard to this clonotype: The conserved phenylalanine or tryptophan is not found at the CDR3 terminus, so this likely reflects a read error. The chain carries TRBV5-1 and TRBJ2-5; 15 nucleotides match TRBD2. Germline loops: CDR1 SGHRS, CDR2 YFSETQ. Germline trimming cut 0 bases from V and 3 bases from J; bases unmatched to any gene: 0. The CDR3 contains 16 residues. The CDR3 protein is CASSLGTSGGEETQYV. The CDR3 region has the DNA TGCGCCAGCAGCTTGGGGACTAGCGGGGGGGAAGAGACCCAGTACGTC.

This clonotype was recorded at least ten times. The chain is built from TRBV15 and TRBJ2-3; D not certain. Trimming took 3 bases from V and 2 from J, leaving 3 bases between them. This CDR3 has 12 amino acids. Germline V gene data show CDR1 as LNHNV and CDR2 as YYDKDF (reference sequence). The CDR3, as DNA: TGTGCCACCAGCAGCAACACAGATACGCAGTATTTT. This sequence encodes CATSSNTDTQYF.

This clonotype showed up many times. The J gene is TRBJ2-7, the V gene TRBV2; D might be TRBD2 (5 bases). This CDR3 has 13 amino acids. Germline V gene sequence: CDR1 SNHLY, CDR2 FYNNEI. With 4 bases removed from V and 5 bases from J, the gap between germline ends came to 12 bases. The CDR3 reads CASSVPSNNEQYF. In nucleotides, the CDR3 is TGTGCCAGCAGTGTTCCTAGCAACAACGAGCAGTACTTC.